The 20 T cell receptor beta chains presented below share a single source sample, sequenced in a study of immune cell composition in non-small cell lung cancer. Assay: immunoSEQ multiplex PCR; the TCRdb copy retains only in-frame clones and omits some. The table shows about 5,200 clones, with 55% to 75% occurring only once. What was sequenced was lung tumor tissue. Every receptor here comes from a human donor with non-small cell lung cancer.

J is TRBJ2-5 and V is TRBV23-1; maybe TRBD2 (5 bases). TRBV23-1 is designated an ORF whose function remains uncertain. V gave up 2 bases and J gave up 5 bases, with 15 bases separating them. CDR3 size: 15 residues. The CDR3 nucleotides are TGCGCCAGCAGTCAACCAATAAGCAGCGGCGAGACCCAGTACTTC. Amino acid sequence: CASSQPISSGETQYF.

This sequence joins TRBV27 and TRBJ2-7, with TRBD2 identical over 9 bases. The junction had 19 bases not matched to a gene; V was cut back by 11 bases and J by 5 bases. The length of the CDR3 is 16 residues. The germline gives CDR1 MNHEY, CDR2 SMNVEV (reference sequence). CDR3 DNA: TGTGCCTGTCGCGTGAGAGCGGGAGGTTTAAGAGACGAGCAGTACTTC. It specifies CACRVRAGGLRDEQYF.

This rearrangement joins TRBV10-3 to TRBJ1-1; weak D call: TRBD1 (5 bases). CDR1 is ENHRY and CDR2 is SYGVKD in the germline V gene. V was pared by 6 bases and J by 4 bases, with 15 bases between. This CDR3 has 14 amino acids. The CDR3 protein is CAIRTSGGGTEAFF. The CDR3 DNA reads as TGTGCCATCAGGACATCCGGGGGGGGCACTGAAGCTTTCTTT.

The rearrangement links TRBV28 to TRBJ2-2; tentatively, D is TRBD1 (6 bases). V was cut by 7 bases and J by 5 bases, with 29 bases left in between. Germline-derived CDR1 and CDR2 are MDHEN and SYDVKM. The CDR3 is made up of 19 amino acids. The CDR3 sequence is CASNGERGPGARGTGELFF. The CDR3 region has the DNA TGTGCCAGCAATGGGGAACGGGGCCCAGGAGCTAGGGGGACCGGGGAGCTGTTTTTT.

The gene calls are TRBV10-3 and TRBJ2-7, with 8 bases identical to TRBD2. This CDR3 has 16 residues. The junction had 13 bases not matched to a gene; V was cut back by 2 bases and J by 7 bases. Germline CDR1 ENHRY, CDR2 SYGVKD. The CDR3 DNA reads as TGTGCCATCAGTGAGAGTAAAGCGGGAGAGATCAGGGAGCAGTACTTC. This gives the protein CAISESKAGEIREQYF.

The genes are TRBV2 and TRBJ1-6; D gene ambiguous. The V gene's germline CDR1 is SNHLY and CDR2 FYNNEI. The CDR3 length is 16 residues. With 6 bases removed from V and 6 bases from J, the gap between germline ends came to 18 bases. The CDR3 nucleotides read TGTGCCAGCAGCTTGAGGACCGAGACTACTAATTCACCCCTCCACTTT. Its translation is CASSLRTETTNSPLHF.

The chain has TRBV2 and TRBJ2-1; D is possibly TRBD2 (6 bases). Trimming removed 3 bases from V and 0 bases from J, with 9 bases in between. Germline V gives CDR1 SNHLY, CDR2 FYNNEI. The CDR3 is 15 amino acids. The CDR3 coding sequence is TGTGCCAGCAGTGAGCTAGCGTCCTCCTACAATGAGCAGTTCTTC. Translated, it gives CASSELASSYNEQFF.

This clone was picked up one time. V usage is TRBV4-3 and J usage is TRBJ2-7; 8 bases fit TRBD2. Germline trimming cut 3 bases from V and 4 bases from J; bases unmatched to any gene: 8. In germline, CDR1 is LGHNA, CDR2 YSLEER. CDR3 length: 15 amino acids. CDR3 protein: CASSQGWGLVYEQYF. The CDR3 region has the DNA TGCGCCAGCAGCCAGGGGTGGGGACTAGTATACGAGCAGTACTTC.

The chain joins TRBV27 to TRBJ2-3; TRBD2 agrees at 11 bases. Germline values: CDR1 MNHEY, CDR2 SMNVEV (reference sequence). Trimming took 5 bases from V and 3 from J; bases not matched to a gene: 4. The CDR3 extends over 15 amino acids. This CDR3 reads CASSGSGRGTDTQYF. CDR3 coding DNA: TGTGCCAGCAGTGGTAGCGGGAGGGGGACAGATACGCAGTATTTT.

The chain links TRBV19 to TRBJ1-2, with a tentative D call TRBD1 (5 bases). The germline V gene has CDR1 LNHDA and CDR2 SQIVND (reference sequence). V was pared by 5 bases and J by 0 bases, with 16 bases between. The length of the CDR3 is 16 residues. CDR3 loop: CASSPKGQAPNYGYTF. The DNA for the CDR3 is TGTGCCAGTAGTCCCAAGGGGCAGGCCCCTAACTATGGCTACACCTTC.

V is TRBV18 and J is TRBJ2-3; the D gene is possibly TRBD1 (7 bases). Trimming took off 3 bases at V and 0 bases at J, with 13 bases between the two ends. CDR3 length equals 16 residues. The germline V gene encodes CDR1 KGHSH and CDR2 LQKENI. The CDR3 bases are TGTGCCAGCTCACCTCCAGGGGGGACAAGCACAGATACGCAGTATTTT. Protein: CASSPPGGTSTDTQYF.

The rearrangement links TRBV11-2 to TRBJ1-5; 9 bases fit TRBD1. This CDR3 contains 16 residues. The ends lost 4 bases at V and 5 bases at J; junction bases unmatched: 9. Germline V gene lookup returns CDR1 SGHAT and CDR2 FQNNGV. CDR3 coding DNA: TGTGCCAGCAGCTCTACGGACAGGGGATATGATCAGCCCCAGCATTTT. Its protein is CASSSTDRGYDQPQHF.

The chain couples TRBV19 to TRBJ2-7, with 7 positions matching TRBD1. CDR3 size: 14 residues. J gave up 5 bases and V 2 bases, and 6 bases lay outside the gene matches. The germline V gene encodes CDR1 LNHDA and CDR2 SQIVND (reference sequence). The CDR3: CASSIQGDPDEQYF. The CDR3 bases are TGTGCCAGTAGTATACAGGGGGACCCGGACGAGCAGTACTTC.

The chain carries TRBV30 and TRBJ1-6; tentatively, D is TRBD1 (6 bases). V lost 3 bases to trimming and J lost 10 bases, with 16 bases between them. Germline values: CDR1 GTSNPN, CDR2 SVGIG (reference sequence). This CDR3 spans 14 amino acids. CDR3 nucleotides: TGTGCCTGGAGCATAAACCCGGGGGGCTCACCCCTCCACTTT. As protein: CAWSINPGGSPLHF.

V usage is TRBV7-6 and J usage is TRBJ2-1; 10 bases fit TRBD2. The CDR3 totals 16 residues. Germline CDR1 is SGHVS and CDR2 is FNYEAQ. V dropped 4 bases and J dropped 7; count of bases not matched to a gene: 10. This chain's CDR3 is CASSSYLAGERNEQFF. As DNA, the CDR3 is TGTGCCAGCAGCTCCTATCTAGCGGGAGAGAGAAATGAGCAGTTCTTC.

V usage is TRBV5-4 and J usage is TRBJ2-7, with D possibly being TRBD2 (6 bases). The CDR3 runs to 15 residues. With 2 bases removed from V and 2 bases from J, the gap between germline ends came to 14 bases. The germline V gene has CDR1 SGHNT and CDR2 YYREEE (reference sequence). CDR3 nucleotide sequence: TGTGCCAGCAGCTTCACCGGGACTGTAACCTACGAGCAGTACTTC. This encodes CASSFTGTVTYEQYF.

The rearrangement uses TRBV30 and TRBJ2-7; a weak D match, TRBD1 (6 bases). The CDR3 covers 12 residues. V was cut by 4 bases and J by 6 bases, with 13 bases left in between. The germline CDR1 and CDR2 sequences are GTSNPN and SVGIG (reference sequence). The CDR3 DNA reads as TGTGCCTGGACCCCGAGAGGGGGCGAGCAGTACTTC. It encodes CAWTPRGGEQYF.

J is TRBJ2-6 and V is TRBV6-5; D uncertain. Germline CDR1 is MNHEY and CDR2 is SVGAGI. Trimming shortened V by 6 bases and J by 0 bases, and 6 bases separated the two germline ends. The CDR3 consists of 14 residues. The CDR3 reads CASRLYSGANVLTF. Written as DNA, the CDR3 is TGTGCCAGCAGGTTGTACTCTGGGGCCAACGTCCTGACTTTC.

This clone was found a few times. The chain has TRBV7-8 and TRBJ2-7; D unclear. The CDR3 has 14 residues. With 1 base removed from V and 2 bases from J, the gap between germline ends came to 9 bases. Per the germline V gene, CDR1 is SGHVS and CDR2 is FQNEAQ. The CDR3, as DNA: TGTGCCAGCAGCTTAGAGGTCCAGGCCTACGAGCAGTACTTC. It translates to CASSLEVQAYEQYF.

The sample holds a few counts of this clone. The chain employs TRBV7-3 and TRBJ2-2, with TRBD1 matching 10 bases. The V segment lost 3 bases and the J segment 6 bases; nucleotides outside the gene matches: 1. CDR1 is SGHTA and CDR2 is FQGTGA in the germline V gene. This CDR3 contains 14 residues. The CDR3 region is CASSLTGGPGELFF. The DNA of the CDR3 is TGTGCCAGCAGCTTGACAGGGGGCCCCGGGGAGCTGTTTTTT.